Each of the 14 T cell receptor beta chains below was sequenced from the same sample in a study of radiation and T cells in renal cell carcinoma. Method: immunoSEQ multiplex PCR; TCRdb's copy keeps in-frame clones and lacks some. The sample lists just over 95,000 clones, 65% to 90% seen once, with approximately 8.4% in the top ten. Time point noted: baseline pretreatment blood. Regarding treatment: 15 Gy SBRT to primary tumor, nephrectomy 4 weeks later. Sample: blood, taken from a patient whose treatment included radiotherapy and nephrectomy. These receptor sequences come from a man aged 45-60 years with renal cell carcinoma.

The chain uses TRBV5-3 and TRBJ2-1, with 7 nucleotides matching TRBD2. TRBV5-3 qualifies as an ORF whose function is uncertain. V was pared by 1 base and J by 1 base, with 11 bases of the junction left unmatched. The CDR3 sequence is 18 residues long. The CDR3 loop is CARSLSQKSGASYNEQFF. CDR3 coding DNA: TGTGCCAGAAGCTTGTCTCAAAAGAGCGGGGCTTCCTACAATGAGCAGTTCTTC.

This sequence joins TRBV7-9 and TRBJ1-5; D gene ambiguous. CDR1 SEHNR and CDR2 FQNEAQ come from the germline V gene (reference sequence). There are 12 residues in the CDR3. V gave up 7 bases and J gave up 5 bases, with 9 bases separating them. The CDR3 protein is CASTAADQPQHF. For the CDR3, the DNA is TGTGCCAGCACAGCAGCGGATCAGCCCCAGCATTTT.

The gene calls are TRBV6-1 and TRBJ2-7; TRBD1 or TRBD2 may be the D gene (5 bases each). The V end was cut by 5 bases, the J end by 3 bases, with 11 bases between. The germline V gene encodes CDR1 MNHNS and CDR2 SASEGT. This CDR3 contains 13 residues. The CDR3 spells CASSWDGNYEQYF. In DNA, the CDR3 is TGTGCCAGCAGTTGGGACGGAAACTACGAGCAGTACTTC.

This chain links TRBV5-1 with TRBJ2-7; 10 bases map to TRBD2. There are 14 residues in the CDR3. Germline CDR1 SGHRS, CDR2 YFSETQ. J lost 4 bases, V lost 4 bases, and 5 bases had no gene match. CDR3 coding DNA: TGCGCCAGCAGCGAGAGCGGGGGGGCTTACGAGCAGTACTTC. Its protein product is CASSESGGAYEQYF.

This rearrangement joins TRBV7-2 to TRBJ1-2; 8 bases match TRBD1. The V gene end was trimmed by 2 bases and the J gene end by 3 bases; junction bases not matched to a gene: 5. Germline CDR1 SGHTA, CDR2 FQGNSA. The CDR3 length is 15 residues. The CDR3 spells CASSLRDRGYYGYTF. CDR3 nucleotide sequence: TGTGCCAGCAGCTTAAGAGACAGGGGTTACTATGGCTACACCTTC. Complete variable domain (other parts from reference TRBV7-2 and TRBJ1-2): GAGVSQSPSNKVTEKGKDVELRCDPISGHTALYWYRQSLGQGLEFLIYFQGNSAPDKSGLPSDRFSAERTGGSVSTLTIQRTQQEDSAVYLCASSLRDRGYYGYTFGSGTRLTVV.

This chain links TRBV6-5 with TRBJ1-2; D may be TRBD1 (5 bases). CDR1 MNHEY and CDR2 SVGAGI come from the germline V gene. This CDR3 is built from 13 residues. The V gene lost 2 bases and the J gene lost 1 base, with 5 bases spanning the gap. The CDR3 nucleotides read TGTGCCAGCAGTTACGGGGGTAACTATGGCTACACCTTC. Residues: CASSYGGNYGYTF.

The chain joins TRBV5-4 to TRBJ2-2; no reliable D call. This CDR3 has 12 residues. Per the germline V gene, CDR1 is SGHNT and CDR2 is YYREEE (reference sequence). Deletions cut 1 base from V and 9 bases from J, with 7 bases between. The CDR3 DNA reads TGTGCCAGCAGCTTGACACACCGGGAGCTGTTTTTT. Its translation is CASSLTHRELFF.

In regard to this clone: Compared with germline, one end of the junction differs, possibly owing to a read error. This sequence joins TRBV7-7 and TRBJ2-1; D is perhaps TRBD1 (7 bases). This CDR3 is built from 16 residues. The germline V gene encodes CDR1 SSHAT and CDR2 FNYEAQ (reference sequence). CDR3 loop: CASSSGGWGSYNEQFF. The CDR3 bases are TGTGCTAGCAGCTCAGGGGGGTGGGGCTCCTACAATGAGCAGTTCTTC. The full variable domain, its missing parts supplied by reference TRBV7-7 and TRBJ2-1, is GAGVSQSPRYKVTKRGQDVTLRCDPISSHATLYWYQQALGQGPEFLTYFNYEAQPDKSGLPSDRFSAERPEGSISTLTIQRTEQRDSAMYRCASSSGGWGSYNEQFFGPGTRLTVL.

This chain joins TRBV7-8 and TRBJ1-6; 8 bases fit TRBD1. Germline V gene data show CDR1 as SGHVS and CDR2 as FQNEAQ. Trimming took 1 base from V and 10 from J; bases not matched to a gene: 3. The CDR3 is 14 residues long. The CDR3 nucleotides read TGTGCCAGCAGCTTAGGCAGGGGGCACTCACCCCTCCACTTT. This codes for CASSLGRGHSPLHF.

The rearrangement uses TRBV2 and TRBJ1-1; 8 nucleotides agree with TRBD1. The J segment lost 5 bases and the V segment lost 6 bases, leaving 8 bases of the junction unmatched. The germline V gene has CDR1 SNHLY and CDR2 FYNNEI. The CDR3 is 14 amino acids. DNA for the CDR3: TGTGCCAGCAGGGACAGGGCTTTGGTTACTGAAGCTTTCTTT. Encoded protein: CASRDRALVTEAFF.

This rearrangement joins TRBV15 to TRBJ2-5; D could derive from TRBD1 or TRBD2 (5 bases each). The V end was cut by 7 bases, the J end by 5 bases, with 17 bases between. CDR1 and CDR2 from the germline V gene are LNHNV and YYDKDF (reference sequence). The CDR3 contains 14 residues. This CDR3 reads CATTTGRAGETQYF. The DNA for the CDR3 is TGTGCCACCACCACGGGACGGGCTGGGGAGACCCAGTACTTC.

The chain links TRBV4-1 to TRBJ1-2; D possibly corresponds to TRBD1 (5 bases). Trimming left V 0 bases short and J 5 bases short, with 16 bases between. Germline V lookup: CDR1 MGHRA, CDR2 YSYEKL. This CDR3 region has 16 residues. CDR3 sequence: CASSQDDSGPFYGYTF. The CDR3 DNA follows: TGCGCCAGCAGCCAAGATGATTCGGGACCCTTTTATGGCTACACCTTC.

This chain uses TRBV7-8 with TRBJ2-7; weak D call: TRBD2 (6 bases). Germline CDR1 is SGHVS and CDR2 is FQNEAQ. The V end lost 2 bases, the J end lost 2 bases, and 13 bases lay between the germline ends. This CDR3 region has 15 residues. CDR3 DNA: TGTGCCAGCAGCTTACGGAGGGAGGCCGCCTACGAGCAGTACTTC. Translated, it gives CASSLRREAAYEQYF.

The V gene is TRBV5-1, the J gene TRBJ2-7; D gene uncertain. Trimming removed 2 bases at V and 2 bases at J, with 11 bases between. This CDR3 spans 14 amino acids. Germline assignment: CDR1 SGHRS and CDR2 YFSETQ. The CDR3 region has the DNA TGCGCCAGCAGCTTTGAGGTCCCTACCTACGAGCAGTACTTC. It specifies CASSFEVPTYEQYF.